The present T cell receptor delta chain was sequenced within a study of γδ T cells in repeated Plasmodium falciparum infection. Across the whole study: Donors were malaria-exposed Malian children or age- and gender-matched Australian children. Malaria-naive adults were infected with P. falciparum NF54 four times over roughly 620 days.

Bulk repertoires came from Vgamma9/Vdelta2+ or Vdelta2-negative gammadelta T cells flow-sorted from PBMC. The CDR3 is made up of 24 amino acids. Trimming removed 0 bases from V and 0 bases from J, with 35 bases in between. Germline V CDR1 and CDR2: TSWWSYY, QGS. The table lists this clone with many counts. Other DNA sequences from this sample encode an identical CDR3 as well. TCRdb re-called the multiplex PCR reads with CATT. The data show roughly 90,000 delta-chain clones, with more than 0.85% seen just once and just under 10% held by the top ten. Sequenced sample: gamma-delta T cells from blood. This TCR was sampled from a pool of human donors (malaria-infected and uninfected, not separated). The V and J genes are TRDV1 and TRDJ1; D call uncertain. This CDR3 reads CALGELLFFPHTNTRGENTDKLIF. Here the CDR3 DNA reads TGTGCTCTTGGGGAACTTCTTTTCTTTCCCCACACCAATACACGAGGTGAAAACACCGATAAACTCATCTTT.